A single sample gave rise to the 24 T cell receptor beta chains below, sequenced in a study of blood T cell repertoires in COVID-19. Clones were sequenced by immunoSEQ multiplex PCR, and TCRdb holds only the in-frame ones, with some missing. Among 180,000 or so clones listed, 60% to 85% were seen once. Sequenced: peripheral blood. The receptors come from a woman aged 45-59 years with active or convalescent COVID-19.

V gene TRBV6-5 combines with J gene TRBJ1-5; weak D call: TRBD1 (6 bases). The CDR3 loop spans 13 amino acids. Germline values: CDR1 MNHEY, CDR2 SVGAGI. Trimming stripped 7 bases from V and 4 bases from J, with 11 bases between. The CDR3 protein is CASKRQENQPQHF. CDR3 sequence (DNA): TGTGCCAGCAAGAGACAGGAAAATCAGCCCCAGCATTTT.

The chain combines TRBV3-1 (or the pseudogene TRBV3-2) with TRBJ2-5, with TRBD1 as a possible D gene (6 bases). The CDR3 has 18 residues. V was pared by 0 bases and J by 0 bases, with 17 bases between. Germline assignment: CDR1 LGHDT and CDR2 YNNKEL (reference sequence). CDR3 sequence reads: CASSQDLVAGAHQETQYF. CDR3 nucleotides: TGTGCCAGCAGCCAAGATTTGGTGGCAGGGGCACACCAAGAGACCCAGTACTTC.

V gene TRBV6-5 combines with J gene TRBJ2-5; 7 bases line up with TRBD2. The germline V gene encodes CDR1 MNHEY and CDR2 SVGAGI. V trimming: 6 bases; J trimming: 4 bases; junction bases outside the gene matches: 11. The CDR3 runs 15 residues. The CDR3 is CASRGEGGISETQYF. The DNA for the CDR3 is TGTGCCAGCAGGGGGGAGGGAGGGATTTCAGAGACCCAGTACTTC.

The chain joins TRBV4-3 to TRBJ1-4; 7 bases are shared with TRBD1. Germline V CDR1 and CDR2: LGHNA, YSLEER. CDR3 size: 17 residues. V lost 4 bases and J lost 7; bases outside the gene matches: 15. Written as DNA, the CDR3 is TGCGCCAGCAGCCCCCACACTGGAGGGGGCTTAGGTGAAAAACTGTTTTTT. It specifies CASSPHTGGGLGEKLFF.

This clone has only one observation. The V call is TRBV7-2, the J call TRBJ2-1; 12 nucleotides line up with TRBD2. V dropped 2 bases and J dropped 12; count of bases not matched to a gene: 5. The CDR3 totals 14 residues. Germline CDR1 is SGHTA and CDR2 is FQGNSA. The CDR3 nucleotides are TGTGCCAGCAGCTTATTGACTAGCGGGAGTAGGCAGTTCTTC. Translating it yields CASSLLTSGSRQFF.

The chain links TRBV4-3 to TRBJ1-1, with D possibly TRBD1 on 5 matching bases. In germline, CDR1 is LGHNA, CDR2 YSLEER. The V gene lost 4 bases and the J gene lost 3 bases, with 9 bases spanning the gap. This CDR3 contains 13 residues. The CDR3, as DNA: TGCGCCAGCAGCCGACAGACAGACACTGAAGCTTTCTTT. Translation: CASSRQTDTEAFF.

V usage is TRBV5-5 and J usage is TRBJ1-2; D is unclear. The CDR3 is 12 amino acids. The V and J ends lost 4 bases and 5 bases respectively, with 9 bases between them. The germline V gene has CDR1 SGHKS and CDR2 YYEKEE (reference sequence). CDR3 sequence: CASSPSGYGYTF. The CDR3, as DNA: TGTGCCAGCAGCCCAAGCGGTTATGGCTACACCTTC. The whole variable domain, filled in from reference TRBV5-5 and TRBJ1-2, reads DAGVTQSPTHLIKTRGQQVTLRCSPISGHKSVSWYQQVLGQGPQFIFQYYEKEERGRGNFPDRFSARQFPNYSSELNVNALLLGDSALYLCASSPSGYGYTFGSGTRLTVV.

The CDR3 sequence: CAWSVLDAGSYNSPLHF. CDR3 sequence (DNA): TGTGCCTGGAGTGTACTAGACGCGGGCTCCTATAATTCACCCCTCCACTTT. The chain couples TRBV30 to TRBJ1-6; D is unresolved. Germline V gene lookup returns CDR1 GTSNPN and CDR2 SVGIG (reference sequence). V was clipped by 0 bases and J by 0 bases, with 12 bases between them. This CDR3 contains 17 residues. The variable domain in full, with the rest retrieved from reference TRBV30 and TRBJ1-6, is SQTIHQWPATLVQPVGSPLSLECTVEGTSNPNLYWYRQAAGRGLQLLFYSVGIGQISSEVPQNLSASRPQDRQFILSSKKLLLSDSGFYLCAWSVLDAGSYNSPLHFGNGTRLTVT.

This sequence joins TRBV7-2 and TRBJ2-7, with D possibly matching TRBD1 (6 bases). V was clipped by 3 bases and J by 6 bases, with 12 bases between them. In germline, CDR1 is SGHTA, CDR2 FQGNSA. The CDR3 spans 13 residues. The CDR3 here is CASSLDQGFEQYF. CDR3 in DNA: TGTGCCAGCAGCTTGGATCAGGGGTTCGAGCAGTACTTC.

This clone showed up just once. The chain combines TRBV11-2 with TRBJ1-1; possibly TRBD1 for D (5 bases). Trimming removed 0 bases at V and 0 bases at J, with 8 bases between. This CDR3 spans 15 amino acids. From germline, CDR1 is SGHAT and CDR2 FQNNGV. Here the CDR3 DNA reads TGTGCCAGCAGCTTAGAACGGGGGGTGAACACTGAAGCTTTCTTT. Translated, it gives CASSLERGVNTEAFF. The full variable domain, with the rest looked up from reference TRBV11-2 and TRBJ1-1, is EAGVAQSPRYKIIEKRQSVAFWCNPISGHATLYWYQQILGQGPKLLIQFQNNGVVDDSQLPKDRFSAERLKGVDSTLKIQPAKLEDSAVYLCASSLERGVNTEAFFGQGTRLTVV.

This clone has only one observation. This chain uses TRBV2 with TRBJ1-2; D not resolved. The CDR3 runs to 14 residues. Germline CDR1 is SNHLY and CDR2 is FYNNEI. V shed 5 bases and J shed 8 bases, with 18 bases lying between them. The CDR3 nucleotides read TGTGCCAGCAGTTCCTCCGAACTCGGAGGCGGCTACACCTTC. Encoded protein: CASSSSELGGGYTF.

V usage is TRBV5-6 and J usage is TRBJ1-5; D possibly corresponds to TRBD1 (6 bases). Trimming stripped 1 base from V and 4 bases from J, with 9 bases between. CDR1 and CDR2 (germline): SGHDT, YYEEEE. The CDR3 extends over 14 amino acids. The CDR3 region is CASSLQGLNQPQHF. The CDR3 DNA sequence: TGTGCCAGCAGCTTGCAGGGGTTGAATCAGCCCCAGCATTTT.

The chain uses TRBV2 and TRBJ1-4; 9 bases align to TRBD1. The V gene's germline CDR1 is SNHLY and CDR2 FYNNEI. The CDR3 contains 16 residues. J gave up 3 bases and V 4 bases, and 6 bases lay outside the gene matches. CDR3 region: CASSGDRGTANEKLFF. The CDR3 DNA sequence: TGTGCCAGCAGTGGAGACAGGGGGACGGCTAATGAAAAACTGTTTTTT.

This CDR3 is CASSVGDRLQNIQYF. The CDR3, as DNA: TGTGCCAGCAGCGTGGGGGACAGGTTGCAAAACATTCAGTACTTC. The chain recombines TRBV9 with TRBJ2-4; 8 nucleotides align to TRBD1. V was pared by 2 bases and J by 5 bases, with 6 bases of the junction left unmatched. This CDR3 comprises 15 residues. Looked up from germline, CDR1 is SGDLS and CDR2 is YYNGEE.

This rearrangement joins TRBV3-1 (or the pseudogene TRBV3-2) to TRBJ1-2; a weak D match, TRBD1 (5 bases). Germline loops: CDR1 LGHDT, CDR2 YNNKEL (reference sequence). Trimming shortened V by 2 bases and J by 7 bases, and 8 bases separated the two germline ends. The CDR3 is 12 residues long. The CDR3 DNA sequence: TGTGCCAGCAGCCAACTGACAGCTGGCTACACCTTC. The encoded protein is CASSQLTAGYTF.

A word on this clone: At one end the junction does not follow the germline gene, possibly because of a read error. This sequence joins TRBV28 and TRBJ2-7, with 9 bases identical to TRBD1. CDR3 length equals 14 residues. Germline assignment: CDR1 MDHEN and CDR2 SYDVKM. CDR3 coding DNA: TGTGCCAGCAGGCCGGGACAGGGAGGTCGGGGGGTGAACTTC. Translation: CASRPGQGGRGVNF.

The V call is TRBV29-1, the J call TRBJ1-1; TRBD1 is a possible D gene (6 bases). Per germline, CDR1 SQVTM and CDR2 ANQGSEA. CDR3 length equals 13 residues. The V end lost 7 bases, the J end lost 6 bases, and 18 bases lay between the germline ends. The CDR3 nucleotides read TGCAGCGCCGGGGGGCCGACAGTCGCTGAAGCTTTCTTT. Translating it yields CSAGGPTVAEAFF.

This clone has just one count. The chain has TRBV6-2 or TRBV6-3 and TRBJ1-5; D gene uncertain. V lost 5 bases, J lost 1 base, and 15 bases lay in between. The CDR3 length is 16 residues. Per the germline V gene, CDR1 is MNHEY and CDR2 is SVGEGT. DNA of the CDR3: TGTGCCAGCAGTAAAGACCGCCTCAGGAGCAATCAGCCCCAGCATTTT. The encoded protein is CASSKDRLRSNQPQHF.

This chain uses TRBV4-3 with TRBJ1-1, with D unclear. Trimming pared 1 base from V and 7 bases from J, leaving 7 bases between. The CDR3 extends over 12 amino acids. Germline loops: CDR1 LGHNA, CDR2 YSLEER. The CDR3: CASSQGRGEAFF. In nucleotides, the CDR3 is TGCGCCAGCAGCCAAGGGCGGGGTGAAGCTTTCTTT.

This chain connects TRBV6-5 to TRBJ2-2; TRBD2 agrees at 7 bases. The CDR3 is 15 residues long. V lost 6 bases, J lost 0 bases, and 4 bases stayed unmatched. The germline gives CDR1 MNHEY, CDR2 SVGAGI. The CDR3 here is CASSKGLPNTGELFF. The CDR3 DNA reads TGTGCCAGCAGCAAGGGACTACCGAACACCGGGGAGCTGTTTTTT.

Here the CDR3 DNA reads TGTGCCAGCAGCTCCCTAGTGGACAGGGAGACCCAGTACTTC. Amino acids: CASSSLVDRETQYF. The chain links TRBV7-2 to TRBJ2-5; 7 bases are a match to TRBD1. This CDR3 has 14 residues. The V and J ends lost 4 bases and 5 bases, in that order; junction bases with no gene match: 7. CDR1 is SGHTA and CDR2 is FQGNSA in the germline V gene. Drawing the rest from reference TRBV7-2 and TRBJ2-5, the complete variable domain is GAGVSQSPSNKVTEKGKDVELRCDPISGHTALYWYRQSLGQGLEFLIYFQGNSAPDKSGLPSDRFSAERTGGSVSTLTIQRTQQEDSAVYLCASSSLVDRETQYFGPGTRLLVL.

The CDR3 spells CASSQGLAGGRSSYNEQFF. CDR3 in DNA: TGTGCCAGCAGCCAAGGACTAGCGGGGGGGCGCAGCTCCTACAATGAGCAGTTCTTC. J is TRBJ2-1 and V is TRBV4-2, with 14 positions matching TRBD2. The germline gives CDR1 LGHNA, CDR2 YNFKEQ. V shed 1 base and J 0 bases; nucleotides not matched to a gene: 5. This CDR3 contains 19 residues.

This chain connects TRBV9 to TRBJ2-7, with D unclear. The CDR3 is 15 amino acids. With 1 base removed from V and 4 bases from J, the gap between germline ends came to 15 bases. The V gene's germline CDR1 is SGDLS and CDR2 YYNGEE. The CDR3 DNA follows: TGTGCCAGCAGCGTAACCCCGACGGGTGCTTACGAGCAGTACTTC. This gives the protein CASSVTPTGAYEQYF.

The V gene is TRBV7-8, the J gene TRBJ1-1, with D maybe TRBD1 (6 bases). The germline V gene has CDR1 SGHVS and CDR2 FQNEAQ. The CDR3 extends over 13 amino acids. V dropped 2 bases and J dropped 9 bases, with 13 bases sitting between them. CDR3 sequence: CASSLRGGVKAFF. The DNA of the CDR3 is TGTGCCAGCAGCTTAAGGGGGGGGGTTAAAGCTTTCTTT. Variable domain in full (rest from reference TRBV7-8 and TRBJ1-1): GAGVSQSPRYKVAKRGQDVALRCDPISGHVSLFWYQQALGQGPEFLTYFQNEAQLDKSGLPSDRFFAERPEGSVSTLKIQRTQQEDSAVYLCASSLRGGVKAFFGQGTRLTVV.